This TCR beta chain was identified during a study of blood T cells in healthy people across ages. Study findings and constraints: Greater diversity and more naive CD4+ cells were seen in long-lived donors than in aged donors.

About this clonotype: Its antigen is unidentified.

V was pared by 0 bases and J by 0 bases, with 9 bases between. CDR1 is SGHNT, CDR2 YYREEE, per germline (reference sequence). CDR3 length: 15 amino acids. It was with a sample-barcoded 5' primer and a J-beta primer mix that a second PCR of about 7 to 12 cycles was run. TCRdb independently ran MiXCR on the 5' RACE reads; one entry per CDR3 protein. Seen here are about 620,000 distinct CDR3 sequences, approximately 52% observed once, and the top ten hold about 14%. Sequenced: blood. The rearrangement joins TRBV5-4 to TRBJ1-2, with D perhaps matching TRBD1 (6 bases). This clonotype originated in a woman older than 75 in good health. CDR3 nucleotides: TGTGCCAGCAGCTTGGAAAGGGGGGCTAACTATGGCTACACCTTC. This sequence encodes CASSLERGANYGYTF.